These 12 T cell receptor beta chains originate from one sample sequenced in a study of blood T cell repertoires in COVID-19. The data were produced by immunoSEQ multiplex PCR, yet TCRdb's version contains in-frame clones alone and is incomplete. Of about 140,000 clones in the sample, approximately 84% were seen once. The sample consisted of peripheral blood. The receptors stem from a human donor in a cohort sampled during active COVID-19.

The chain couples TRBV6-2 or TRBV6-3 to TRBJ2-6; D is unresolved. The V gene's germline CDR1 is MNHEY and CDR2 SVGEGT. This CDR3 spans 15 amino acids. The ends were cut back, 0 bases at V and 0 bases at J, with 3 bases in the middle. The CDR3 DNA reads TGTGCCAGCAGTTACTCCGGCTCTGGGGCCAACGTCCTGACTTTC. Translation gives CASSYSGSGANVLTF.

The gene calls are TRBV29-1 and TRBJ2-1; 10 nucleotides match TRBD2. The V gene's germline CDR1 is SQVTM and CDR2 ANQGSEA. This CDR3 has 13 residues. V lost 7 bases to trimming and J lost 8 bases; unmatched junction nucleotides: 8. Here the CDR3 reads CSGYSGGTYEQFF. CDR3 nucleotide sequence: TGCAGCGGATATAGCGGGGGGACTTATGAGCAGTTCTTC.

The V call is TRBV12-5, the J call TRBJ2-1; 9 bases agree with TRBD2. The germline CDR1 and CDR2 sequences are LGHNT and FRNRAP. The length of the CDR3 is 18 residues. V lost 2 bases and J lost 4; bases outside the gene matches: 12. DNA for the CDR3: TGTGCTAGTGGTTTGCCACAAGGGGCTAGCGGGGTATACAATGAGCAGTTCTTC. It translates to CASGLPQGASGVYNEQFF.

Comments on this clone: This CDR3 is also generated by other DNA sequences in the sample. The chain is built from TRBV7-9 and TRBJ1-4; possible D gene TRBD1, 6 bases. The CDR3 is made up of 14 amino acids. Trimming took 3 bases from V and 7 from J, leaving 12 bases between them. Germline CDR1 SEHNR, CDR2 FQNEAQ (reference sequence). In nucleotides, the CDR3 is TGTGCCAGCAGCTTGGGGGGGCTGGGTGAAAAACTGTTTTTT. Amino acids: CASSLGGLGEKLFF.

This clone was seen only once. CDR3 protein: CASSPPSGSKEVYEQYV. In DNA form, the CDR3 reads TGTGCCAGCAGTCCACCTAGCGGGAGCAAGGAAGTCTACGAGCAGTACGTC. The V call is TRBV6-6, the J call TRBJ2-7; TRBD2 aligns across 10 bases. The CDR3 sequence is 17 residues long. The junction had 13 bases not matched to a gene; V was cut back by 5 bases and J by 3 bases. Germline V CDR1 and CDR2: MNHNY, SVGAGI (reference sequence).

This chain links TRBV18 with TRBJ1-4, with 8 positions matching TRBD1. Germline CDR1 reads KGHSH; CDR2 reads LQKENI. Trimming took 8 bases from V and 6 from J; bases not matched to a gene: 8. The CDR3 sequence is 14 residues long. In DNA, the CDR3 is TGTGCCAGCCAACGGACAGGGTTGGATGAAAAACTGTTTTTT. Its translation is CASQRTGLDEKLFF. Based on the CDR3 plus reference TRBV18 and TRBJ1-4, the full variable domain is NAGVMQNPRHLVRRRGQEARLRCSPMKGHSHVYWYRQLPEEGLKFMVYLQKENIIDESGMPKERFSAEFPKEGPSILRIQQVVRGDSAAYFCASQRTGLDEKLFFGSGTQLSVL.

This sequence joins TRBV4-1 and TRBJ2-2; D is possibly TRBD2 (5 bases). From germline, CDR1 is MGHRA and CDR2 YSYEKL. V was clipped by 0 bases and J by 8 bases, with 13 bases between them. The CDR3 totals 15 residues. CDR3 region: CASSQDQRLRGELFF. The DNA for the CDR3 is TGCGCCAGCAGCCAAGATCAGAGACTACGAGGGGAGCTGTTTTTT.

The chain uses TRBV19 and TRBJ2-5; TRBD2 matches 9 bases. This CDR3 has 17 amino acids. Germline V gene lookup returns CDR1 LNHDA and CDR2 SQIVND (reference sequence). V gave up 5 bases and J gave up 5 bases; unmatched junction bases: 15. The CDR3 nucleotides are TGTGCCAGTAGTGTAACAGGGGACGCGGGAGGGTGGGAGACCCAGTACTTC. Translated: CASSVTGDAGGWETQYF.

The chain combines TRBV9 with TRBJ2-1; 13 bases fit TRBD2. This CDR3 has 15 residues. V lost 4 bases and J lost 8; bases outside the gene matches: 6. In germline, CDR1 is SGDLS, CDR2 YYNGEE. CDR3 loop: CASSKTSGGAHEQFF. The CDR3 bases are TGTGCCAGCAGCAAAACTAGCGGGGGGGCCCATGAGCAGTTCTTC.

The chain carries TRBV5-1 and TRBJ1-4; TRBD1 matches 7 bases. Germline assignment: CDR1 SGHRS and CDR2 YFSETQ. The CDR3 totals 15 residues. The trim removed 1 base at V and 7 bases at J, leaving 7 bases unmatched. The CDR3 protein is CASSLMTGFTEKLFF. The CDR3 nucleotides read TGCGCCAGCAGCTTGATGACAGGGTTTACTGAAAAACTGTTTTTT. Together with reference TRBV5-1 and TRBJ1-4, the CDR3 gives the full variable domain: KAGVTQTPRYLIKTRGQQVTLSCSPISGHRSVSWYQQTPGQGLQFLFEYFSETQRNKGNFPGRFSGRQFSNSRSEMNVSTLELGDSALYLCASSLMTGFTEKLFFGSGTQLSVL.

The rearrangement uses TRBV5-1 and TRBJ2-3; 8 nucleotides line up with TRBD2. Losses at the gene ends were 0 bases for V and 1 base for J; bases not matched to a gene: 4. The CDR3 loop spans 16 amino acids. Germline loops: CDR1 SGHRS, CDR2 YFSETQ. The CDR3 DNA is TGCGCCAGCAGCTTGGAGGGGCGGGGGGGCACAGATACGCAGTATTTT. As protein: CASSLEGRGGTDTQYF.

The V call is TRBV7-2, the J call TRBJ2-5; 9 bases map to TRBD2. Germline V CDR1 and CDR2: SGHTA, FQGNSA. V dropped 8 bases and J dropped 1; count of bases not matched to a gene: 5. The CDR3 loop spans 14 amino acids. CDR3 loop: CASAGGRGQETQYF. The CDR3 DNA is TGTGCCAGCGCGGGGGGGCGGGGCCAAGAGACCCAGTACTTC.